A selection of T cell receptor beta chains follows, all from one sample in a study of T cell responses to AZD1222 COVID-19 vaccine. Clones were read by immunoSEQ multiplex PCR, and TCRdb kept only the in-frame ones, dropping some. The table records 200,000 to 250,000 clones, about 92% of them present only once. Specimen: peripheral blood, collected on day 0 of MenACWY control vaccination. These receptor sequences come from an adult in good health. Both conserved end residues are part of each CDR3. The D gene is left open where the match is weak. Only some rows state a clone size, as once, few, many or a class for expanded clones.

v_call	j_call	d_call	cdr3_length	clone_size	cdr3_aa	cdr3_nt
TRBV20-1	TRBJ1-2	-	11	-	CSAGGGAGYTF	TGCAGTGCTGGGGGTGGGGCTGGCTACACCTTC
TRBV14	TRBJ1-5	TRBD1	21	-	CASSQGMAPGTGIPSNQPQHF	TGTGCCAGCAGCCAAGGAATGGCCCCCGGGACAGGGATACCGAGCAATCAGCCCCAGCATTTT
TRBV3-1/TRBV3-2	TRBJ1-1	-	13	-	CASSLGWRTEAFF	TGTGCCAGCAGCCTTGGATGGAGGACTGAAGCTTTCTTT
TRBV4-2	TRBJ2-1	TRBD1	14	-	CASSQRQGEGEQFF	TGTGCCAGCAGCCAGAGACAGGGGGAGGGGGAGCAGTTCTTC
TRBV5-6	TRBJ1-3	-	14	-	CASSLRHSGNTIYF	TGTGCCAGCAGCTTAAGACACTCTGGAAACACCATATATTTT
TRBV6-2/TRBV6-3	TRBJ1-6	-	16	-	CASSPSRSSYNSPLHF	TGTGCCAGCAGTCCATCACGGAGCTCCTATAATTCACCCCTCCACTTT
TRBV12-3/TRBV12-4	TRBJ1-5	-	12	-	CASRGEYQPQHF	TGTGCCAGCAGGGGGGAGTATCAGCCCCAGCATTTT
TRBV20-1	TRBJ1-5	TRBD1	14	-	CSASKTGGQQPQHF	TGCAGTGCTAGTAAAACAGGGGGCCAACAGCCCCAGCATTTT
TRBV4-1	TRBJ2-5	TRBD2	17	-	CASSHPGTSGGQETQYF	TGCGCCAGCAGCCATCCCGGGACTAGCGGGGGCCAAGAGACCCAGTACTTC
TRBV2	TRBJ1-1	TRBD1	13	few	CASNNRGGSEAFF	TGTGCCAGCAATAACAGGGGAGGGTCTGAAGCTTTCTTT
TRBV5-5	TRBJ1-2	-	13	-	CASSPDVNYGYTF	TGTGCCAGCAGTCCGGACGTAAACTATGGCTACACCTTC
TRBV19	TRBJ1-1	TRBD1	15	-	CASSTSGQMNTEAFF	TGTGCCAGTAGTACCTCGGGACAGATGAACACTGAAGCTTTCTTT
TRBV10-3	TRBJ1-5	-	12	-	CAISRQGQPQHF	TGTGCCATCAGTCGCCAGGGTCAGCCCCAGCATTTT
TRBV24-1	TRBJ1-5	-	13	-	CATSGGAGQPQHF	TGTGCCACCAGTGGGGGGGCGGGTCAGCCCCAGCATTTT
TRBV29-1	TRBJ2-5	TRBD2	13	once	CSGGGVAQETQYF	TGCAGCGGGGGGGGAGTCGCCCAAGAGACCCAGTACTTC
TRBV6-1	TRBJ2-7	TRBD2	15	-	CASSDKGTSYYEQYF	TGTGCCAGCAGTGATAAAGGGACTAGCTACTACGAGCAGTACTTC
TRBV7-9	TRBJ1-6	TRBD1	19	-	CASSRSGTGFSSYNSPLHF	TGTGCCAGCAGCCGTTCCGGGACAGGCTTTAGCTCCTATAATTCACCCCTCCACTTT
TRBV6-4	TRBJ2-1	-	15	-	CASSDSAGGFNEQFF	TGTGCCAGCAGTGACTCCGCTGGGGGCTTCAATGAGCAGTTCTTC
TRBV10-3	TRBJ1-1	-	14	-	CAIRATIADTEAFF	TGTGCCATCAGAGCGACAATAGCAGACACTGAAGCTTTCTTT
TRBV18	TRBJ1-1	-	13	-	CASSPTGNTEAFF	TGTGCCAGCTCACCTACAGGAAACACTGAAGCTTTCTTT
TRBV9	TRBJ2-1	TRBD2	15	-	CASSPQSGGVNEQFF	TGTGCCAGCAGCCCCCAGAGCGGGGGGGTCAATGAGCAGTTCTTC
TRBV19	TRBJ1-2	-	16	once	CASSTPGRSGSYGYTF	TGTGCCAGTAGTACCCCCGGACGGTCCGGGAGCTATGGCTACACCTTC
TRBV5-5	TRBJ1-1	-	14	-	CASSLTGPNTEAFF	TGTGCCAGCAGCTTGACGGGACCTAACACTGAAGCTTTCTTT
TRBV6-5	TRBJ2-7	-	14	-	CASSTGRSSYEQYF	TGTGCCAGCAGTACAGGACGGAGCTCCTACGAGCAGTACTTC
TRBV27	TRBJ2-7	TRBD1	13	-	CASRDRWKDEQYF	TGTGCCAGCAGGGACAGGTGGAAAGACGAGCAGTACTTC
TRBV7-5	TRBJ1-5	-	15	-	CVRSSQGYSNQPQHF	TGTGTCAGAAGCTCACAGGGGTATAGCAATCAGCCCCAGCATTTT
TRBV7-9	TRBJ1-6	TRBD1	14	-	CASSYGDRNSPLHF	TGTGCCAGCAGCTATGGGGACAGAAATTCACCCCTCCACTTT
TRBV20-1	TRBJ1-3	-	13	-	CSASRTLGNTIYF	TGCAGTGCTAGTAGGACACTCGGAAACACCATATATTTT
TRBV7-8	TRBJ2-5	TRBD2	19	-	CASSRGTTTSGGARETQYF	TGTGCCAGCAGCCGCGGTACTACGACTAGCGGGGGGGCCCGAGAGACCCAGTACTTC
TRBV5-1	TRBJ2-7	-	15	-	CASSLGGERAYEQYF	TGCGCCAGCAGCCTGGGCGGGGAGAGGGCCTACGAGCAGTACTTC
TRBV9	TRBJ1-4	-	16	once	CASSVGGGTANEKLFF	TGTGCCAGCAGCGTAGGAGGGGGAACGGCTAATGAAAAACTGTTTTTT
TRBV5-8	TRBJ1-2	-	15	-	CASSPDRTENYGYTF	TGTGCCAGCAGCCCGGACCGGACAGAGAACTATGGCTACACCTTC
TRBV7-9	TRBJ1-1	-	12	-	CASSLVDTEAFF	TGTGCCAGCAGCTTAGTAGACACTGAAGCTTTCTTT
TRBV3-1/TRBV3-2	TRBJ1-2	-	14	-	CASSSRTGNYGYTF	TGTGCCAGCAGCTCTCGGACGGGAAACTATGGCTACACCTTC
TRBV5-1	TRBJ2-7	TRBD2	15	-	CASSLTSGGAHEQYF	TGCGCCAGCAGCTTGACTAGCGGGGGGGCGCACGAGCAGTACTTC
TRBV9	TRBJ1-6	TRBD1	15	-	CASSAGQGSNSPLHF	TGTGCCAGCAGCGCAGGACAGGGGAGTAATTCACCCCTCCACTTT
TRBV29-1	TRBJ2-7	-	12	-	CSGGTDSYEQYF	TGCAGCGGGGGGACGGATTCCTACGAGCAGTACTTC
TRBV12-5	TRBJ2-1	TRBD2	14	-	CASGLVGGRDEQFF	TGTGCTAGTGGTTTGGTTGGGGGGAGGGATGAGCAGTTCTTC
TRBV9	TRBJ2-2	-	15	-	CASSVAGENTGELFF	TGTGCCAGCAGCGTAGCGGGGGAAAACACCGGGGAGCTGTTTTTT
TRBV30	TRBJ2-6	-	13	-	CAWAASGANVLTF	TGTGCCTGGGCGGCTTCGGGGGCCAACGTCCTGACTTTC
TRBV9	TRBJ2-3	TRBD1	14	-	CASSWTGGADTQYF	TGTGCCAGCAGCTGGACAGGGGGCGCAGATACGCAGTATTTT
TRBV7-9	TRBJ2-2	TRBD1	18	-	CASSLADRDRGYTGELFF	TGTGCCAGCAGCTTAGCGGATCGGGACAGGGGATACACCGGGGAGCTGTTTTTT
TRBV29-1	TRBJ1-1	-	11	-	CSVDPGTEAFF	TGCAGCGTTGACCCCGGCACTGAAGCTTTCTTT
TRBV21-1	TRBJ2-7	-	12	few	CASSKYRYEQYF	TGTGCCAGCAGCAAATACCGCTACGAGCAGTACTTC